The entry below describes one T cell receptor (beta chain). This specimen comes from a study of blood T cell repertoires in COVID-19. Study-wide background: From the United States, Italy and Spain came samples of acute and convalescent COVID-19. T cells, B-cell-depleted T cells, or PBMCs supplied cDNA or gDNA.

Methods used by the authors: Reference gene primer amplification gave nucleated cell count estimates. The table came from immunoSEQ multiplex PCR; TCRdb's copy has only in-frame clones and leaves some out. V and J calls and clone size are those listed in that table; D and trimming were worked out from the DNA. The data contain over 120,000 clones, 75% to 90% of them seen just once; the ten biggest clones take up 2.5% to 3%. V was cut by 0 bases and J by 0 bases, with 4 bases left in between. Germline V gene data show CDR1 as SGDLS and CDR2 as YYNGEE. The CDR3 spans 14 residues. The sequence derives from a man aged 60-69 years with active or convalescent COVID-19. This sequence joins TRBV9 and TRBJ1-3; D unresolved. Specimen: peripheral blood. The DNA of the CDR3 is TGTGCCAGCAGCGTAGACGGCTCTGGAAACACCATATATTTT. Residues: CASSVDGSGNTIYF. The full variable domain, completed using reference TRBV9 and TRBJ1-3, is DSGVTQTPKHLITATGQRVTLRCSPRSGDLSVYWYQQSLDQGLQFLIQYYNGEERAKGNILERFSAQQFPDLHSELNLSSLELGDSALYFCASSVDGSGNTIYFGEGSWLTVV.